This entry features one TCR beta chain sequence. Its antigen is unknown. The sample originates from a study of neoadjuvant nivolumab and ipilimumab in lung cancer. Study results and limitations: TCR receptors were sequenced in few samples. Compared with tumor-adjacent uninvolved lung, resected tumors showed greater richness and clonality. Pathologic regression was not significantly tied to TCR clonality.

V was clipped by 0 bases and J by 8 bases, with 13 bases between them. Germline V gene data show CDR1 as SGHVS and CDR2 as FNYEAQ. The CDR3 is made up of 15 amino acids. The assay was immunoSEQ multiplex PCR, and TCRdb's table has in-frame clones only and misses some. The table has more than 25,000 clones, 60% to 85% seen once. The TCR was taken from an adult with non-small cell lung cancer. The sample here was tumor tissue, taken after neoadjuvant nivolumab, alone or with ipilimumab, at or shortly before surgery. The chain recombines TRBV7-6 with TRBJ2-2; D gene ambiguous. CDR3 protein: CASSLASSPRGELFF. DNA for the CDR3: TGTGCCAGCAGCTTAGCGTCGTCGCCTAGAGGGGAGCTGTTTTTT. Using reference TRBV7-6 and TRBJ2-2 for the parts outside the CDR3, the full variable domain is GAGVSQSPRYKVTKRGQDVALRCDPISGHVSLYWYRQALGQGPEFLTYFNYEAQQDKSGLPNDRFSAERPEGSISTLTIQRTEQRDSAMYRCASSLASSPRGELFFGEGSRLTVL.